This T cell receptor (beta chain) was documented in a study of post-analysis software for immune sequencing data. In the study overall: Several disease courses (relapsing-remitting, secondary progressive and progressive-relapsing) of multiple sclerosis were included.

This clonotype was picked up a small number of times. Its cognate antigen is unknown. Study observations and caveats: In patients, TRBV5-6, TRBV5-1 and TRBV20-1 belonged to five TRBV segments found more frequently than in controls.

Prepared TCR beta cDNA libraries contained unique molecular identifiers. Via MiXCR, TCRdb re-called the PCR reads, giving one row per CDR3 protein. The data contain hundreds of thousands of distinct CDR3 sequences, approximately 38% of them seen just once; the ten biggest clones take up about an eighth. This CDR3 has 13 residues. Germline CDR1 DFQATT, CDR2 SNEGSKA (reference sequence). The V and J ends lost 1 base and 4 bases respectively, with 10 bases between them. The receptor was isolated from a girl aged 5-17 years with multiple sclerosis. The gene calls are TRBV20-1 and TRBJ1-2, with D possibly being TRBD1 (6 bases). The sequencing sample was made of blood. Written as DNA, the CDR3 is TGCAGTGCTAGAGCCCTGACAGGCTATGGCTACACCTTC. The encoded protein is CSARALTGYGYTF.